The sequence of this TCR beta chain was determined in a study of spatial heterogeneity in lung cancer (dated by TCRdb to between 2018 and 2021). Regarding the study in general: Beta-chain transcripts were consistently detected in greater numbers than alpha-chain transcripts, which likely reflected higher beta-chain transcript abundance. In non-small cell lung cancer, the study quantitatively compared TCR alpha and beta repertoires across several tumor regions, matched nontumor lung, and blood. Both alpha and beta chains were TCR-sequenced in approximately 200 tumor regions, approximately 64 matched nontumor lung samples and around 54 PBMC samples obtained at surgery. In the raw uncorrected reads, each unique combination of TCR and UMI appeared more than ten times on average. Nonsynonymous mutation counts, determined by whole-exome sequencing of tumor tissue, were related to TCR repertoire features. Summary of the overall study and its limitations: Additional single-cell paired TCR alpha and beta sequencing was considered necessary to confirm, at a functional level, the hypothesis that regional TCRs recognize regional mutations. Ubiquitous expanded tumor TCRs were found in blood more often at tumor resection than at routine follow-up.

Cut back by 1 base and 2 bases, the V and J ends lie 9 bases apart. Its CDR3 holds 14 amino acids, cysteine through phenylalanine. Only the CDR3 region is kept as DNA, spanning 42 bases read in frame from base 1. Library prep was done by 5' RACE. The sample was run on a NextSeq 500. In the TCR library protocol, a unique molecular identifier was attached to each TCR cDNA molecule so that PCR and sequencing errors could be corrected. Per the original workflow: TCR identification, UMI-based error correction and CDR3 extraction were all carried out with Decombinator tools. Expanded TCRs were defined as those above a frequency of 2 per 1,000, corresponding to the top 1% of the tumor frequency distribution. Renyi diversity was computed with the R vegan package after each repertoire had been subsampled 100 times to 5,000 TCRs. CDR3 similarity networks were constructed using string-kernel similarity of amino acid triplets, with links drawn between CDR3s whose pairwise similarity was above 0.82. The public sequencing data were trimmed at Q25 with fastp and processed into clonotypes with MiXCR by TCRdb, which kept only in-frame beta chains. Each CDR3 protein appears once, grouped with its most common genes and DNA. TCRdb, not the original authors, processed these V and J calls. The sample table records about 45,000 distinct CDR3 sequences; roughly 7.1% of these occur just once. The ten largest account for around 42% of the sample.

This clonotype was counted at least ten times. There is no known antigen for this receptor. Per-base quality was not reported, and no clone a single base away is much larger than it. What the time point label conveys for this sample: sample taken at primary tumor resection. For TCR sequencing, whole RNA was extracted from tumor and nontumor lung tissue, or from cryopreserved PBMC samples, and no cell sorting was done. The donors were 72 patients from the lung TRACERx cohort who had early-stage, untreated non-small cell lung cancer. Only patients with enough RNA available from two or more tumor regions were chosen for TCR sequencing.

The sample was PBMCs, taken at surgery. The chain couples TRBV12-3 or TRBV12-4 to TRBJ2-7, with the D gene call left open. The TCR was taken from a female donor with early-stage non-small cell lung cancer. The nucleotides read TGTGCCAGCAGTTTAGGACCCGGCACCTACGAGCAGTACTTC. This codes for CASSLGPGTYEQYF.